The clone carrying this TCR beta chain was detected once. These data originate in a study of T cell repertoires in ileal Crohn's disease. There are 12 residues in the CDR3. Germline V gene lookup returns CDR1 ENHRY and CDR2 SYGVKD. V was clipped by 6 bases and J by 8 bases; unmatched bases: 6. Using immunoSEQ multiplex PCR, the repertoire was profiled, and TCRdb retains in-frame clones only, with some absent. In the table there are some 13,000 clones, under 80% of which are singletons. This sequence was found in an adult with Crohn's disease. Material for sequencing was ileal tissue. The gene calls are TRBV10-3 and TRBJ1-2; 7 nucleotides match TRBD1. The CDR3 bases are TGTGCCATCAGCCAGACAGGGAGCGGCTACACCTTC. Protein: CAISQTGSGYTF.